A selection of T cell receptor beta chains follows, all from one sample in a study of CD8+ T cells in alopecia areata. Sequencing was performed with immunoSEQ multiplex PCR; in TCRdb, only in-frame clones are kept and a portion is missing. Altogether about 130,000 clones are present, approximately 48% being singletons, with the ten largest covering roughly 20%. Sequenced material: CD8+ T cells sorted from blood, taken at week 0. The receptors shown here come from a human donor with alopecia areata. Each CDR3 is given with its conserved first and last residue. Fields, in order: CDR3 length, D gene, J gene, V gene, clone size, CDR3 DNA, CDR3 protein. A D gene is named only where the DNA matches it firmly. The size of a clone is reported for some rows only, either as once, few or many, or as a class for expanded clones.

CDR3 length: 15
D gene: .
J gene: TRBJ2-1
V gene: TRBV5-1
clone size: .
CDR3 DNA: TGCGCCAGCAGCTTGGCTGGTATCGGGGCGAAGGAGCAGTTCTTC
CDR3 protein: CASSLAGIGAKEQFF

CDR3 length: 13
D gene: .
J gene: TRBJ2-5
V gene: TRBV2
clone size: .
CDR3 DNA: TGTGCCAGCAGACCAGGGTACCAAGAGACCCAGTACTTC
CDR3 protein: CASRPGYQETQYF

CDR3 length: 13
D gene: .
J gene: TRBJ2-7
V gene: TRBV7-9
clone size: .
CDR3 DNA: TGTGCCAGCAGTTCAGGGAATTGGCACGAGCAGTACTTC
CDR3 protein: CASSSGNWHEQYF

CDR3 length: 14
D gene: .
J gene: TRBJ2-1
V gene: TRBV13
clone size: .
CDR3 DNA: TGTGCCAGCAGCGCCGGCACAGGGATCAATGAGCAGTTCTTC
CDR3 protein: CASSAGTGINEQFF

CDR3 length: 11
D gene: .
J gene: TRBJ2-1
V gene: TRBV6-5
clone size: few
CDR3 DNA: TGTGCCAGCTCGTTAGCCAACGAGCAGTTCTTC
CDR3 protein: CASSLANEQFF

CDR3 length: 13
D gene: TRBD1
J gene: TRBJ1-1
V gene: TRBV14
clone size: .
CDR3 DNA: TGTGCCAGCAGCCAAGCACAGGGGGCTGCAGCTTTCTTT
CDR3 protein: CASSQAQGAAAFF

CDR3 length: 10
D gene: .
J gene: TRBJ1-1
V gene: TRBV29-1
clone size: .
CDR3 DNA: TGCAGCGTGGGGGGGACTGAAGCTTTCTTT
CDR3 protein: CSVGGTEAFF

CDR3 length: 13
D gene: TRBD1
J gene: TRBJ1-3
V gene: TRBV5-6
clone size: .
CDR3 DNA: TGTGCCAGCTCGGAGGGGGCCGGAAACACCATATATTTT
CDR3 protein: CASSEGAGNTIYF

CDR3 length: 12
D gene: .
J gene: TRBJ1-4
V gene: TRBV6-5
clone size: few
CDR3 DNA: TGTGCCACCTCGATAATTGGAGGAAAACTGTTTTTT
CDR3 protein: CATSIIGGKLFF

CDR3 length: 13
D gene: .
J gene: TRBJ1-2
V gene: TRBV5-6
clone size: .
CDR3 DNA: TGTGCCAGCAGCTTGGGCGGGACGGAAGGCTACACCTTC
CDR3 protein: CASSLGGTEGYTF

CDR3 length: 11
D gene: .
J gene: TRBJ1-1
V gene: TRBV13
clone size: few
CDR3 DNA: TGTGCCAGCAGCTTCGGGACTGAAGCTTTCTTT
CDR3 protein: CASSFGTEAFF

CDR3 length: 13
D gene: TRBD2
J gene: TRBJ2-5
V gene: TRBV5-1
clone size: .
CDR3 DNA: TGCGCCAGCACCTTAGCGGGGCAAGAGACCCAGTACTTC
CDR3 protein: CASTLAGQETQYF

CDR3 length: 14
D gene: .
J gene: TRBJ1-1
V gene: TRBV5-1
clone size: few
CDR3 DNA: TGCGCCAGCAGCTTGGAGCGGGAGAACACTGAAGCTTTCTTT
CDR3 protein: CASSLERENTEAFF

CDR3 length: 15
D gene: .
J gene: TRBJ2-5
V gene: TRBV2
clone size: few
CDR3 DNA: TGTGCCAGCAGTGAAGGATGGGGGGACCAAGAGACCCAGTACTTC
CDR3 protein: CASSEGWGDQETQYF

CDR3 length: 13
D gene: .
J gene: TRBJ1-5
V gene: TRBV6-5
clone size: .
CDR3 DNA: TGTGCCAGCAGTCCCCGGGGTGGTCAGCCCCAGCATTTT
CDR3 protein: CASSPRGGQPQHF

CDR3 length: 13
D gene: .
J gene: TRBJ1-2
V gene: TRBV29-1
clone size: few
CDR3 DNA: TGCAGCGTTGGCCTCGGACAGCTCTATGGCTACACCTTC
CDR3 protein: CSVGLGQLYGYTF

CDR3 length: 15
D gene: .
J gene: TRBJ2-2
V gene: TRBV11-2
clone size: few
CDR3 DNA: TGTGCCAGCAGCCATCAGACACAAAACACCGGGGAGCTGTTTTTT
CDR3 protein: CASSHQTQNTGELFF

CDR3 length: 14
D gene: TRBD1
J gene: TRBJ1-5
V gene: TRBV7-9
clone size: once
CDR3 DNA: TGTGCCAGCAGCCGGACAGGGGGCGGTCAGCCCCAGCATTTT
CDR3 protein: CASSRTGGGQPQHF

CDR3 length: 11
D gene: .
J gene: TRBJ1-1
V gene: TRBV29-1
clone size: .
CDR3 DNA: TGCAGCGTTGATAGGGGTATCGAAGCTTTCTTT
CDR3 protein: CSVDRGIEAFF

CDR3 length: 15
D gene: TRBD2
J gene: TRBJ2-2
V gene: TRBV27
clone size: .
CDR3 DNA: TGTGCCAGCAGTTCAATAGCGGGAAACACCGGGGAGCTGTTTTTT
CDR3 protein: CASSSIAGNTGELFF

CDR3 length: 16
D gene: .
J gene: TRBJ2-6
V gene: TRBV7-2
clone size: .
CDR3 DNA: TGTGCCAGCCCCGGATACCGGGAAGGTGGGGCCAACGTCCTGACTTTC
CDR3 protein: CASPGYREGGANVLTF

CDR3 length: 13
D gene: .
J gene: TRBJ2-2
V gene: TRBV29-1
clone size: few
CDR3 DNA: TGCAGCGTTGTCAGGGTCGACACCGGGGAGCTGTTTTTT
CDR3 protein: CSVVRVDTGELFF